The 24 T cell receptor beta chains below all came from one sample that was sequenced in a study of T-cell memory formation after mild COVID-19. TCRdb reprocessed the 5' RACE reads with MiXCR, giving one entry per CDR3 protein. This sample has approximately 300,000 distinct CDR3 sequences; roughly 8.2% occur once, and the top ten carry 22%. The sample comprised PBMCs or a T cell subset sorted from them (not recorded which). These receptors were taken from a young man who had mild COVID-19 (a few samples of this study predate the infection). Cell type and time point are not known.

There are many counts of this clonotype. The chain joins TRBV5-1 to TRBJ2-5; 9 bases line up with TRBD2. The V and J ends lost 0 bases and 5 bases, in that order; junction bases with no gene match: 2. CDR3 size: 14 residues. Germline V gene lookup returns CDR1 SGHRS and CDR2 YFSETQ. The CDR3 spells CASSLASGVETQYF. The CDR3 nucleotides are TGCGCCAGCAGCTTGGCTAGCGGGGTTGAGACCCAGTACTTC.

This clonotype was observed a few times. The CDR3 nucleotides read TGCGCCAGCAGCCCCCTCCCCGGTCGGGGCTACGAGCAGTACGTC. It specifies CASSPLPGRGYEQYV. The chain is built from TRBV4-1 and TRBJ2-7, with D possibly TRBD2 on 5 matching bases. This CDR3 is 15 amino acids long. CDR1 MGHRA and CDR2 YSYEKL come from the germline V gene. The germline V and J ends were trimmed by 4 bases and 3 bases, with 16 bases remaining between them.

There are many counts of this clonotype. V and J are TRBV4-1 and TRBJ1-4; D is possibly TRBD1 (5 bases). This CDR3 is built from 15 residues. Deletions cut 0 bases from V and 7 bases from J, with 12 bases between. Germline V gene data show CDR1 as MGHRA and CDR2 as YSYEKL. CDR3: CASSQEWGVGEKLFF. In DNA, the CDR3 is TGCGCCAGCAGCCAAGAATGGGGGGTCGGTGAAAAACTGTTTTTT.

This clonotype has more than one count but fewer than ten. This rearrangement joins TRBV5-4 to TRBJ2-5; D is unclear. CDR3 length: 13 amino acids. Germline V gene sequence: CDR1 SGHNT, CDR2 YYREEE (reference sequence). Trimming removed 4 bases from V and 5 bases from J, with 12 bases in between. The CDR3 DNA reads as TGTGCCAGCAGCCGGGCTCGCGATGAGACCCAGTACTTC. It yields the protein CASSRARDETQYF.

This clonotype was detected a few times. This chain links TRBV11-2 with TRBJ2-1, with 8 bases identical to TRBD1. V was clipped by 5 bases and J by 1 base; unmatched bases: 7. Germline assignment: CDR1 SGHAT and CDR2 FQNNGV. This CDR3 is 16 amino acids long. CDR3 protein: CASSTWGTGSYNEQFF. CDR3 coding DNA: TGTGCCAGCAGCACCTGGGGGACAGGATCCTACAATGAGCAGTTCTTC.

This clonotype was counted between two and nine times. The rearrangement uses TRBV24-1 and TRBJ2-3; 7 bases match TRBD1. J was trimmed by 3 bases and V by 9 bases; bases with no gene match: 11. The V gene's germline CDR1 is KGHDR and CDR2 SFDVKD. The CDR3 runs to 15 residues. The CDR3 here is CATGQQGFGTDTQYF. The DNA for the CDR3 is TGTGCCACCGGACAACAGGGGTTTGGGACAGATACGCAGTATTTT.

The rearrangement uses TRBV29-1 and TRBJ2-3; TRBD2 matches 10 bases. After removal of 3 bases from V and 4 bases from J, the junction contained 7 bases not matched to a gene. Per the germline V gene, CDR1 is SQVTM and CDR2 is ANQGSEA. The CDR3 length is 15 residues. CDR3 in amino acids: CSVDAPSGGADTQYF. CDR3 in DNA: TGCAGCGTTGACGCGCCTAGCGGGGGAGCAGATACGCAGTATTTT.

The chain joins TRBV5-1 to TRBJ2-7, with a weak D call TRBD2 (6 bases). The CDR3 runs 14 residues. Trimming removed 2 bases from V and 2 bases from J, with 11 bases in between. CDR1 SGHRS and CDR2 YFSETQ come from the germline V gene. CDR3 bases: TGCGCCAGCAGCTTTAGTAGCGGTGCCTACGAGCAGTACTTC. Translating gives CASSFSSGAYEQYF.

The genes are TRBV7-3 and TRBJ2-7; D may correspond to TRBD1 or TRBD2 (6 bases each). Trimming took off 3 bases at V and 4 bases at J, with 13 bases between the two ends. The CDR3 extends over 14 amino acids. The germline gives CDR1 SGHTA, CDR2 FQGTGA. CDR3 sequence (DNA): TGTGCCAGCAGCTTCGGGGGCAAAGGGTACGAGCAGTACTTC. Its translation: CASSFGGKGYEQYF.

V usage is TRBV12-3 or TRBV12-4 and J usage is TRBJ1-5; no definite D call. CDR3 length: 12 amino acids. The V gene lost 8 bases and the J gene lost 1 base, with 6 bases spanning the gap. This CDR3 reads CASGQSNQPQHF. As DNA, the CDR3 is TGTGCCAGCGGCCAGAGCAATCAGCCCCAGCATTTT.

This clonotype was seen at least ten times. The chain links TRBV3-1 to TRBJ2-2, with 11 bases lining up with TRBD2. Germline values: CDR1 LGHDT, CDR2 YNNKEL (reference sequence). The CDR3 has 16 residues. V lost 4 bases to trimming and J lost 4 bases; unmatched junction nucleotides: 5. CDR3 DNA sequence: TGTGCCAGCAGCCTACTAGCGGGGGCCCTCACCGGGGAGCTGTTTTTT. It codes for CASSLLAGALTGELFF.

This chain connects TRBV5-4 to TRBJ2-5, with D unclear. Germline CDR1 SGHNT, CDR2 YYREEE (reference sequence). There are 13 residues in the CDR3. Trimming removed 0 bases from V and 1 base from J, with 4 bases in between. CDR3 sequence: CASSLESQETQYF. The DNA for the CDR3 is TGTGCCAGCAGCTTGGAAAGCCAAGAGACCCAGTACTTC.

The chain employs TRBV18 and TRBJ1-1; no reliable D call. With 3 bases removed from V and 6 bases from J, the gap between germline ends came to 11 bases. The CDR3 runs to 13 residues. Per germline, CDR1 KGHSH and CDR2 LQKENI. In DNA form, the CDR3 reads TGTGCCAGCTCACCCCCCACCAAGGCTGAAGCTTTCTTT. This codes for CASSPPTKAEAFF.

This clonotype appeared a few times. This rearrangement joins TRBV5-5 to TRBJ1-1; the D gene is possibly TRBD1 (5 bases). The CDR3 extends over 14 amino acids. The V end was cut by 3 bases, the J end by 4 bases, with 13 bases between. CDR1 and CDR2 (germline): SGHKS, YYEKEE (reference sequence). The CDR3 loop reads CASSYTIGGTEAFF. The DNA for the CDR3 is TGTGCCAGCAGCTACACCATCGGGGGCACTGAAGCTTTCTTT.

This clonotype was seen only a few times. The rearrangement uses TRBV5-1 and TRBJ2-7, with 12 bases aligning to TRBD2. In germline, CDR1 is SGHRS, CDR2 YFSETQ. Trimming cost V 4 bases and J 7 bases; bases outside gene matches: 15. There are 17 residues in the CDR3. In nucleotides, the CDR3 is TGCGCCAGCAGCCGTTTGAGGACTAGCGGGGCCTATTTGGAGCAGTACTTC. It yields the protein CASSRLRTSGAYLEQYF.

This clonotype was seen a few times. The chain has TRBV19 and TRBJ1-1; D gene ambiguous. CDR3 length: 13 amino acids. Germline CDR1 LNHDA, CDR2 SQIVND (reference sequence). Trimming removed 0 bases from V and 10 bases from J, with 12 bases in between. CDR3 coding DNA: TGTGCCAGTAGTATAGATCTAGAGGAAGTAGCTTTCTTT. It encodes CASSIDLEEVAFF.

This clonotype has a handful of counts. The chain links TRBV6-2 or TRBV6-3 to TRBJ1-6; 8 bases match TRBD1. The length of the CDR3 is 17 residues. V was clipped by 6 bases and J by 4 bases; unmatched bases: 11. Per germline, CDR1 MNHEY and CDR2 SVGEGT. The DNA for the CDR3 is TGTGCCAGCAGCCGAGAGCAGGGGGCCCGATATAATTCACCCCTCCACTTT. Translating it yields CASSREQGARYNSPLHF.

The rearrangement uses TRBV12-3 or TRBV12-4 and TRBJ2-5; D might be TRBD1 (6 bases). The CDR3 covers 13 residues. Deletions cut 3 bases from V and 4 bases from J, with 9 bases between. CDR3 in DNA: TGTGCCAGCAGTTTGATCAGGGGAGAGACCCAGTACTTC. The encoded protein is CASSLIRGETQYF.

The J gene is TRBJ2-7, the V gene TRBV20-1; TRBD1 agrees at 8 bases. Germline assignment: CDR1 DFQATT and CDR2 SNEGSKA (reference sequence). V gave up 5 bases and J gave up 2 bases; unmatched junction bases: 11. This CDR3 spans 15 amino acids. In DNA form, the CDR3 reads TGCAGTGCTCGACCGACAGGGGCAAGCCCCTACGAGCAGTACTTC. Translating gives CSARPTGASPYEQYF.

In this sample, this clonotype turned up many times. The CDR3 protein is CASSFGGRAQPQHF. The CDR3 nucleotides read TGTGCCAGCAGCTTTGGGGGGCGAGCCCAGCCCCAGCATTTT. The rearrangement links TRBV7-8 to TRBJ1-5; possible D gene TRBD1, 6 bases. V lost 3 bases and J lost 7, with 13 bases in between. This CDR3 comprises 14 residues. CDR1 is SGHVS, CDR2 FQNEAQ, per germline.

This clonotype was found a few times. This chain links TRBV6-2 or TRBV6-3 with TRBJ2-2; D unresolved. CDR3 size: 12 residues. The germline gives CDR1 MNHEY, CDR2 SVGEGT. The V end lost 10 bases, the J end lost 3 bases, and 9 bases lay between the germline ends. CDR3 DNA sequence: TGTGCCATCTTAAGGGACACCGGGGAGCTGTTTTTT. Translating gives CAILRDTGELFF.

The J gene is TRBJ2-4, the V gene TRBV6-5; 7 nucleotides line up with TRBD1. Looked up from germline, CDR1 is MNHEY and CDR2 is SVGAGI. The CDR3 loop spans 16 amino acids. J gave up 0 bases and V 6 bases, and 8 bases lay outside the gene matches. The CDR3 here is CASSRTGDLAKNIQYF. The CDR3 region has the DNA TGTGCCAGCAGCAGGACAGGAGATCTAGCCAAAAACATTCAGTACTTC.

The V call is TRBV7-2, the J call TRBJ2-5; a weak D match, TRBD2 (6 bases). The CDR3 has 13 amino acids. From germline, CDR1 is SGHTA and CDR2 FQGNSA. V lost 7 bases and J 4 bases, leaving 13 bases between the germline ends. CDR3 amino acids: CASNSRLGETQYF. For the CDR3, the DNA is TGTGCCAGCAACTCGAGACTAGGAGAGACCCAGTACTTC.

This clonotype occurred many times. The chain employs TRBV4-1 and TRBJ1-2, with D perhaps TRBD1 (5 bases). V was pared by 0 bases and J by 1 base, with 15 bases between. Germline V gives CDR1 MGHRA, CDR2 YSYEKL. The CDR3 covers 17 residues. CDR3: CASSQDAGGGSNYGYTF. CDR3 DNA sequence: TGCGCCAGCAGCCAAGATGCCGGGGGAGGGAGTAACTATGGCTACACCTTC.